These 20 T cell receptor beta chains came from one sample sequenced in a study of blood T cell repertoires in COVID-19. Some clones are missing from TCRdb's copy, which holds only in-frame ones; the method was immunoSEQ multiplex PCR. The sample consists of under 200,000 clones, over 75% of them appearing once. Source material: peripheral blood. Source of these receptors: a man aged 50-60 years with acute or convalescent COVID-19.

The V gene is TRBV5-4, the J gene TRBJ1-2; tentative D call: TRBD1 (5 bases). Trimming took 0 bases from V and 1 from J, leaving 10 bases between them. Germline V gene data show CDR1 as SGHNT and CDR2 as YYREEE (reference sequence). The CDR3 length is 15 residues. The CDR3 coding sequence is TGTGCCAGCAGCTTGGGTGGCACAGGTAACTATGGCTACACCTTC. Translated, it gives CASSLGGTGNYGYTF.

The chain joins TRBV28 to TRBJ1-2, with TRBD1 matching over 8 bases. The germline V gene has CDR1 MDHEN and CDR2 SYDVKM. V trimming: 4 bases; J trimming: 3 bases; junction bases outside the gene matches: 7. The CDR3 sequence is 15 residues long. In nucleotides, the CDR3 is TGTGCCAGCAGTTACCAGGGGGCGCCGGACTATGGCTACACCTTC. Protein sequence: CASSYQGAPDYGYTF.

V and J are TRBV29-1 and TRBJ2-1; 8 bases fit TRBD1. Germline CDR1 reads SQVTM; CDR2 reads ANQGSEA. V lost 5 bases and J lost 2; bases outside the gene matches: 8. The length of the CDR3 is 15 residues. The CDR3 sequence: CSVPGQGAPYNEQFF. The CDR3 nucleotides read TGCAGCGTTCCCGGACAGGGAGCCCCCTACAATGAGCAGTTCTTC.

This sequence joins TRBV20-1 and TRBJ2-3; D is undetermined. Germline CDR1 DFQATT, CDR2 SNEGSKA (reference sequence). Trimming took off 1 base at V and 7 bases at J, with 6 bases between the two ends. The CDR3 covers 11 residues. DNA of the CDR3: TGCAGTGCTAGAGTCCCCTATACGCAGTATTTT. This sequence encodes CSARVPYTQYF.

CDR3 sequence: CASSVAGGNGELFF. The CDR3 coding sequence is TGTGCCAGCAGCGTAGCAGGGGGCAACGGGGAGCTGTTTTTT. The chain links TRBV9 to TRBJ2-2; 8 bases are a match to TRBD1. Losses at the gene ends were 0 bases for V and 7 bases for J; bases not matched to a gene: 2. The length of the CDR3 is 14 residues. CDR1 and CDR2 from the germline V gene are SGDLS and YYNGEE. The full variable domain, in which reference TRBV9 and TRBJ2-2 provide the parts outside the CDR3, is DSGVTQTPKHLITATGQRVTLRCSPRSGDLSVYWYQQSLDQGLQFLIQYYNGEERAKGNILERFSAQQFPDLHSELNLSSLELGDSALYFCASSVAGGNGELFFGEGSRLTVL.

The chain uses TRBV5-6 and TRBJ2-2, with 7 bases that match TRBD2. Germline CDR1 is SGHDT and CDR2 is YYEEEE. This CDR3 contains 14 residues. The junction had 5 bases not matched to a gene; V was cut back by 2 bases and J by 7 bases. CDR3 sequence: CASSFSGGYGELFF. For the CDR3, the DNA is TGTGCCAGCAGCTTTTCCGGGGGGTACGGGGAGCTGTTTTTT.

The V gene is TRBV7-2, the J gene TRBJ2-5, with D hard to call. Germline V CDR1 and CDR2: SGHTA, FQGNSA. With 1 base removed from V and 1 base from J, the gap between germline ends came to 7 bases. This CDR3 spans 14 amino acids. The DNA for the CDR3 is TGTGCCAGCAGCTTAGGCGGCAGCCAAGAGACCCAGTACTTC. Translated, it gives CASSLGGSQETQYF.

The V and J genes are TRBV6-6 and TRBJ2-2; 10 positions match TRBD1. Germline V gives CDR1 MNHNY, CDR2 SVGAGI (reference sequence). The V and J ends lost 2 bases and 5 bases, in that order; junction bases with no gene match: 2. The CDR3 loop spans 15 amino acids. The CDR3 loop reads CASSYGTGVTGELFF. For the CDR3, the DNA is TGTGCCAGCAGTTACGGGACAGGGGTAACCGGGGAGCTGTTTTTT.

The J gene is TRBJ2-7, the V gene TRBV23-1, with 8 bases matching TRBD2. TRBV23-1 is an open reading frame, and its role is uncertain. This CDR3 has 18 residues. With 0 bases clipped from V and 6 bases from J, the junction kept 16 bases outside the gene matches. In DNA form, the CDR3 reads TGCGCCAGCAGTCAATCCACGATCGGGAGGGTCGAGATTGTCGAGCAGTACTTC. Protein: CASSQSTIGRVEIVEQYF.

This clone came up once. This chain uses TRBV9 with TRBJ2-3; the D gene is possibly TRBD1 (6 bases). The CDR3 loop spans 19 amino acids. With 0 bases removed from V and 2 bases from J, the gap between germline ends came to 22 bases. CDR1 is SGDLS and CDR2 is YYNGEE in the germline V gene. The CDR3: CASSVGTGTPGLYTDTQYF. The CDR3 DNA reads as TGTGCCAGCAGCGTAGGAACAGGGACCCCGGGCCTATACACAGATACGCAGTATTTT. Together with reference TRBV9 and TRBJ2-3, the CDR3 gives the full variable domain: DSGVTQTPKHLITATGQRVTLRCSPRSGDLSVYWYQQSLDQGLQFLIQYYNGEERAKGNILERFSAQQFPDLHSELNLSSLELGDSALYFCASSVGTGTPGLYTDTQYFGPGTRLTVL.

The chain carries TRBV2 and TRBJ2-7, with D perhaps matching TRBD1 (5 bases). The CDR3 is made up of 13 amino acids. V was pared by 8 bases and J by 4 bases, with 15 bases between. CDR1 is SNHLY and CDR2 is FYNNEI in the germline V gene. The CDR3 spells CASGAPSLYEQYF. As DNA, the CDR3 is TGTGCCAGCGGGGCGCCTAGTCTATACGAGCAGTACTTC.

In its sample, this clone was seen a few times. This chain links TRBV19 with TRBJ2-5; perhaps TRBD1 as D (6 bases). V gave up 7 bases and J gave up 1 base, with 16 bases separating them. Germline CDR1 is LNHDA and CDR2 is SQIVND (reference sequence). The CDR3 runs 15 residues. The CDR3 protein is CASTPTGTSQETQYF. The CDR3 DNA reads as TGTGCCAGTACCCCTACCGGGACATCCCAAGAGACCCAGTACTTC.

This chain uses TRBV18 with TRBJ2-7; 9 bases line up with TRBD1. This CDR3 is built from 14 residues. CDR1 is KGHSH, CDR2 LQKENI, per germline. V trimming: 3 bases; J trimming: 3 bases; junction bases outside the gene matches: 3. CDR3 residues: CASSPRQGVYEQYV. As DNA, the CDR3 is TGTGCCAGCTCACCCCGACAGGGGGTCTACGAGCAGTACGTC.

Of note for this clone: One end of the junction varies from germline; a read error may be responsible. This rearrangement joins TRBV7-3 to TRBJ2-6; D is unresolved. Germline V gene sequence: CDR1 SGHTA, CDR2 FQGTGA. The CDR3 is 15 amino acids. This CDR3 is CASSVTYSGANVLTF. The CDR3 DNA follows: TGTGCCAGCAGCGTAACATACTCTGGGGCCAACGTCCTGACTTTC. Using reference TRBV7-3 and TRBJ2-6 for the parts outside the CDR3, the full variable domain is GAGVSQTPSNKVTEKGKYVELRCDPISGHTALYWYRQSLGQGPEFLIYFQGTGAADDSGLPNDRFFAVRPEGSVSTLKIQRTERGDSAVYLCASSVTYSGANVLTFGAGSRLTVL.

The J gene is TRBJ2-1, the V gene TRBV7-9; 9 nucleotides match TRBD2. Germline loops: CDR1 SEHNR, CDR2 FQNEAQ (reference sequence). The CDR3 sequence is 15 residues long. J lost 4 bases, V lost 5 bases, and 6 bases had no gene match. DNA of the CDR3: TGTGCCAGCAGCCCGACTAGCGGAGGGTACAATGAGCAGTTCTTC. Its translation: CASSPTSGGYNEQFF.

Regarding this clone: At the DNA level, this CDR3 is encoded by other sequences in the same sample as well. The genes are TRBV20-1 and TRBJ2-7; TRBD2 might be the D (6 bases). Germline V gene sequence: CDR1 DFQATT, CDR2 SNEGSKA (reference sequence). The V and J ends lost 3 bases and 5 bases respectively, with 8 bases between them. The CDR3 totals 11 residues. The CDR3 sequence is CSASSGHEQYF. The CDR3 bases are TGCAGTGCTAGTAGCGGCCACGAGCAGTACTTC.

This clone was seen just once. The chain links TRBV5-4 to TRBJ2-3; the D gene is possibly TRBD2 (5 bases). The CDR3 is 14 residues long. The germline V gene encodes CDR1 SGHNT and CDR2 YYREEE (reference sequence). Deletions cut 4 bases from V and 2 bases from J, with 11 bases between. The CDR3 DNA follows: TGTGCCAGCAGCCTACGGACTGTCACAGATACGCAGTATTTT. Translating gives CASSLRTVTDTQYF.

V and J are TRBV11-2 and TRBJ2-5; 7 bases match TRBD1. This CDR3 has 15 amino acids. V lost 5 bases to trimming and J lost 5 bases; unmatched junction nucleotides: 11. Per germline, CDR1 SGHAT and CDR2 FQNNGV. The CDR3 DNA reads TGTGCCAGCAGCCTTCGGTCGACAGGGATGGAGACCCAGTACTTC. It encodes CASSLRSTGMETQYF.

A single count supports this clone. This chain joins TRBV3-1 (or the pseudogene TRBV3-2) and TRBJ1-3; no reliable D call. V lost 0 bases and J lost 0, with 9 bases in between. The germline CDR1 and CDR2 sequences are LGHDT and YNNKEL (reference sequence). This CDR3 has 16 residues. CDR3 in amino acids: CASSQEPGGSGNTIYF. CDR3 nucleotide sequence: TGTGCCAGCAGCCAAGAACCGGGTGGCTCTGGAAACACCATATATTTT.

The rearrangement joins TRBV13 to TRBJ1-3; tentative D call: TRBD1 (5 bases). The CDR3 totals 16 residues. Germline V gene lookup returns CDR1 PRHDT and CDR2 FYEKMQ (reference sequence). The V and J ends lost 8 bases and 0 bases respectively, with 17 bases between them. CDR3 DNA: TGTGCCAGCGGACAAAGGGGTTCTAGCTCTGGAAACACCATATATTTT. Translating it yields CASGQRGSSSGNTIYF.